The clone carrying this TCR beta chain occurred many times. Stable disease denoted Graves' hyperthyroidism without ophthalmopathy progression within 18 months. It was RNA transcripts that yielded the amplified TCR beta CDR3 regions. A set of HTBI primers served as the primers for a first-round RT-PCR of the TCR CDR3. TCRdb re-derived calls from the multiplex PCR reads in MiXCR, one entry per CDR3 protein. The table lists roughly 700,000 distinct CDR3 sequences, about 18% of them singletons, with roughly 16% in the top ten. V was trimmed by 2 bases and J by 1 base, leaving 14 bases between them. This CDR3 region has 17 residues. Germline CDR1 SGHTA, CDR2 FQGTGA. This entry is derived from a study of T cells in Graves' hyperthyroidism and ophthalmopathy. The overall study: Staff took peripheral blood when the initial diagnosis was made, before any treatment began.

Material for sequencing was blood. The TCR was taken from a man in his fifties or sixties with Graves' hyperthyroidism. This rearrangement joins TRBV7-3 to TRBJ2-2; tentatively, D is TRBD2 (6 bases). This chain's CDR3 is CASSLGGRGLNTGELFF. As DNA, the CDR3 is TGTGCCAGCAGCTTAGGCGGCCGGGGGTTGAACACCGGGGAGCTGTTTTTT. Looking up the rest from reference TRBV7-3 and TRBJ2-2 gives the full variable domain: GAGVSQTPSNKVTEKGKYVELRCDPISGHTALYWYRQSLGQGPEFLIYFQGTGAADDSGLPNDRFFAVRPEGSVSTLKIQRTERGDSAVYLCASSLGGRGLNTGELFFGEGSRLTVL.